The entry that follows covers one T cell receptor (beta chain) sequence. Its target is not known. This record comes from a study of shared clonotypes between healthy human individuals. Study-wide results and caveats: Among donors, sharing of clonotypes was expected to be affected by sequencing depth. It was the non-shared clonotypes that had lower generation probabilities than clonotypes shared by all four donors. Naive subsets, compared against memory subsets, generally had larger estimated richness values.

The CDR3 length is 16 residues. CDR1 and CDR2 (germline): SGDLS, YYNGEE. The V gene lost 1 base and the J gene lost 0 bases, with 13 bases spanning the gap. Authors' analysis steps: Without quality scores, immunoSEQ junctional reads could not be filtered like full-length reads. Sequencing used immunoSEQ multiplex PCR; TCRdb keeps in-frame clones, though not all of them. The V and J calls and clone size are taken from that table; D and trimming were inferred from the DNA. The table includes 2 million to 2.5 million clones, about 94% detected once. The sequence was obtained from a young man in good health. V usage is TRBV9 and J usage is TRBJ1-1; a possible D gene is TRBD1 (6 bases). The specimen was naive CD4+ T cells sorted from blood. Regarding subset: CD45RA+ positively selected. CDR3: CASSVTGRGVNTEAFF. The CDR3, as DNA: TGTGCCAGCAGCGTAACTGGGAGGGGGGTGAACACTGAAGCTTTCTTT.